What follows are 17 T cell receptor beta chains derived from one specimen sequenced in a study of beta chain features in type 1 diabetes. Expressed TCRB transcripts were sequenced after all isolated RNA was converted to cDNA. The table came from immunoSEQ multiplex PCR; TCRdb's copy has only in-frame clones and leaves some out. The table has around 710,000 clones, around 11% seen once. The antigens of these receptors remain unknown. Findings of the study overall: Moderate but significant shortening of TCRB CDR3s was recorded in all four CD4+ subsets from Type 1 diabetes patients.

The sample comprised naive CD4+ T cells from blood. The receptors here all came from a young man with type 1 diabetes.

This clone was observed a handful of times. The chain is built from TRBV7-2 and TRBJ1-2; D is ambiguous. Germline-derived CDR1 and CDR2 are SGHTA and FQGNSA. The CDR3 consists of 14 residues. V was pared by 0 bases and J by 8 bases, with 13 bases between. The CDR3 DNA is TGTGCCAGCAGCTTAGCCACAGCAAGTTCGGGCTACACCTTC. Translating it yields CASSLATASSGYTF. The variable domain in full, with the rest retrieved from reference TRBV7-2 and TRBJ1-2, is GAGVSQSPSNKVTEKGKDVELRCDPISGHTALYWYRQSLGQGLEFLIYFQGNSAPDKSGLPSDRFSAERTGGSVSTLTIQRTQQEDSAVYLCASSLATASSGYTFGSGTRLTVV.

J is TRBJ1-5 and V is TRBV2; 9 positions match TRBD1. The CDR3 has 13 residues. CDR1 is SNHLY, CDR2 FYNNEI, per germline. Unmatched junction bases numbered 2, after V lost 5 bases and J lost 6 bases. The CDR3 DNA sequence: TGTGCCAGCAGTCTGGGACAGGGTCAGCCCCAGCATTTT. Encoded protein: CASSLGQGQPQHF. Variable domain in full (rest from reference TRBV2 and TRBJ1-5): EPEVTQTPSHQVTQMGQEVILRCVPISNHLYFYWYRQILGQKVEFLVSFYNNEISEKSEIFDDQFSVERPDGSNFTLKIRSTKLEDSAMYFCASSLGQGQPQHFGDGTRLSIL.

This clone has a handful of counts. The chain uses TRBV5-4 and TRBJ2-3; D might be TRBD1 (6 bases). The germline V and J ends were trimmed by 4 bases and 3 bases, with 9 bases remaining between them. This CDR3 comprises 13 residues. Germline CDR1 reads SGHNT; CDR2 reads YYREEE (reference sequence). CDR3 sequence: CASSPTGTDTQYF. CDR3 in DNA: TGTGCCAGCAGCCCCACAGGGACAGATACGCAGTATTTT.

The chain links TRBV5-1 to TRBJ1-4, with D perhaps matching TRBD1 (6 bases). V was pared by 4 bases and J by 7 bases, with 17 bases between. The CDR3 consists of 15 residues. Germline-derived CDR1 and CDR2 are SGHRS and YFSETQ. CDR3 loop: CASSDIGQSSEKLFF. CDR3 in DNA: TGCGCCAGCAGCGACATCGGACAGAGTAGTGAAAAACTGTTTTTT.

The table lists this clone with a few counts. J is TRBJ2-6 and V is TRBV4-2; a possible D gene is TRBD2 (5 bases). CDR1 and CDR2 (germline): LGHNA, YNFKEQ. CDR3 size: 18 residues. Trimming took 0 bases from V and 0 from J, leaving 12 bases between them. As DNA, the CDR3 is TGTGCCAGCAGCCAAGATCCCAGCGGAGGCTCTGGGGCCAACGTCCTGACTTTC. Translating it yields CASSQDPSGGSGANVLTF.

This clone was counted a few times. The chain uses TRBV11-2 and TRBJ1-6; 9 bases agree with TRBD1. Germline loops: CDR1 SGHAT, CDR2 FQNNGV. CDR3 length equals 15 residues. The ends lost 1 base at V and 7 bases at J; junction bases unmatched: 2. The CDR3 spells CASSLVGQGNSPLHF. The CDR3 nucleotides are TGTGCCAGCAGCTTAGTAGGACAGGGGAATTCACCCCTCCACTTT.

The sample holds a few counts of this clone. This chain links TRBV7-8 with TRBJ1-5; 8 nucleotides align to TRBD1. Germline assignment: CDR1 SGHVS and CDR2 FQNEAQ. The CDR3 extends over 16 amino acids. J lost 2 bases, V lost 5 bases, and 8 bases had no gene match. Here the CDR3 reads CASSHRTGMGNQPQHF. The CDR3 DNA sequence: TGTGCCAGCAGCCACCGGACAGGGATGGGCAATCAGCCCCAGCATTTT. Looking up the rest from reference TRBV7-8 and TRBJ1-5 gives the full variable domain: GAGVSQSPRYKVAKRGQDVALRCDPISGHVSLFWYQQALGQGPEFLTYFQNEAQLDKSGLPSDRFFAERPEGSVSTLKIQRTQQEDSAVYLCASSHRTGMGNQPQHFGDGTRLSIL.

In this sample, this clone turned up a few times. The chain combines TRBV28 with TRBJ2-7; 10 positions match TRBD1. The CDR3 has 15 residues. The germline gives CDR1 MDHEN, CDR2 SYDVKM. V lost 6 bases and J lost 0; bases outside the gene matches: 5. The CDR3 nucleotides are TGTGCCAGCAGACCCGGACAGGGGGGCTCCTACGAGCAGTACTTC. It encodes CASRPGQGGSYEQYF.

This clone came up a few times. This chain links TRBV19 with TRBJ2-3, with D perhaps TRBD1 (6 bases). In germline, CDR1 is LNHDA, CDR2 SQIVND (reference sequence). The CDR3 consists of 15 residues. With 3 bases removed from V and 2 bases from J, the gap between germline ends came to 12 bases. CDR3: CASSISGVHTDTQYF. CDR3 nucleotides: TGTGCCAGTAGTATCTCAGGGGTCCACACAGATACGCAGTATTTT.

The chain joins TRBV7-2 to TRBJ2-1, with TRBD2 identical over 11 bases. Germline V gene data show CDR1 as SGHTA and CDR2 as FQGNSA. J was trimmed by 8 bases and V by 2 bases; bases with no gene match: 11. This CDR3 is 17 amino acids long. In nucleotides, the CDR3 is TGTGCCAGCAGCTTATCTGCACCGACTAGCGGGGAGGATGAGCAGTTCTTC. Translation gives CASSLSAPTSGEDEQFF.

V gene TRBV5-1 combines with J gene TRBJ2-7, with 8 bases aligning to TRBD1. The germline V gene encodes CDR1 SGHRS and CDR2 YFSETQ. After removal of 2 bases from V and 7 bases from J, the junction contained 11 bases not matched to a gene. The CDR3 runs to 15 residues. CDR3 in amino acids: CASSLSDREGREQYF. CDR3 sequence (DNA): TGCGCCAGCAGCTTATCGGACAGGGAAGGACGGGAGCAGTACTTC.

CDR3 sequence (DNA): TGTGCCAGCAGCTTAGATTTGGGGACAGGAGACACTGAAGCTTTCTTT. It is translated as CASSLDLGTGDTEAFF. This chain uses TRBV11-2 with TRBJ1-1, with 8 bases that match TRBD1. The junction had 6 bases not matched to a gene; V was cut back by 0 bases and J by 3 bases. The germline V gene encodes CDR1 SGHAT and CDR2 FQNNGV. This CDR3 is built from 16 residues.

This clone was detected a few times. The rearrangement joins TRBV4-3 to TRBJ2-7; 7 bases match TRBD1. With 2 bases clipped from V and 0 bases from J, the junction kept 4 bases outside the gene matches. CDR3 length: 15 residues. The V gene's germline CDR1 is LGHNA and CDR2 YSLEER. CDR3 sequence reads: CASSQLTGFSYEQYF. The CDR3 nucleotides read TGCGCCAGCAGCCAATTGACAGGGTTCTCCTACGAGCAGTACTTC.

A few counts support this clone. This chain uses TRBV7-2 with TRBJ2-1; D gene uncertain. Trimming removed 5 bases from V and 9 bases from J, with 17 bases in between. CDR1 SGHTA and CDR2 FQGNSA come from the germline V gene. CDR3 length equals 14 residues. CDR3 sequence (DNA): TGTGCCAGCAGCACCGGGTCCGACGGGTCTGAGCAGTTCTTC. Translated: CASSTGSDGSEQFF.

This clone was picked up a small number of times. The chain joins TRBV14 to TRBJ2-1; no clear D. Germline values: CDR1 SGHDN, CDR2 FVKESK. V lost 0 bases and J 3 bases, leaving 6 bases between the germline ends. The length of the CDR3 is 14 residues. CDR3 region: CASSQDANYNEQFF. Written as DNA, the CDR3 is TGTGCCAGCAGCCAAGACGCAAACTACAATGAGCAGTTCTTC.

The V and J genes are TRBV7-2 and TRBJ2-2, with a tentative D call TRBD1 (6 bases). V lost 5 bases, J lost 4 bases, and 11 bases lay in between. CDR1 is SGHTA and CDR2 is FQGNSA in the germline V gene. The CDR3 sequence is 14 residues long. The CDR3 sequence is CASSKQGRTGELFF. CDR3 coding DNA: TGTGCCAGCAGCAAGCAGGGGCGCACCGGGGAGCTGTTTTTT.

This chain uses TRBV2 with TRBJ2-5, with a possible D match to TRBD1 (6 bases). The CDR3 is made up of 14 amino acids. Looked up from germline, CDR1 is SNHLY and CDR2 is FYNNEI. The V end lost 3 bases, the J end lost 5 bases, and 13 bases lay between the germline ends. CDR3 nucleotide sequence: TGTGCCAGCAGTGAGAGGCGGCAGGGGGAGACCCAGTACTTC. Protein product: CASSERRQGETQYF.